This T cell receptor (beta chain) was identified during a study of T cell responses to AZD1222 COVID-19 vaccine. Overall study results and limits: There were mostly white British donors and more females than males, and clonal diversity was possibly underestimated. Spike-specific TCR breadth and depth went up after people got two AZD1222 doses. Nearly half of the spike-specific TCRs reportedly recognize variant regions that carry no mutations.

Some clones are missing from TCRdb's copy, which holds only in-frame ones; the method was immunoSEQ multiplex PCR. This sample has approximately 140,000 clones, with roughly nine tenths found just once. V lost 2 bases and J 7 bases, leaving 27 bases between the germline ends. The CDR3 contains 18 residues. Germline V lookup: CDR1 SGHVS, CDR2 FQNEAQ. A note on this clone: Its antigen is not known.

This clonotype was sampled from an adult in good health. The sequencing here drew on peripheral blood, taken on day 0 of AZD1222 vaccination. This chain connects TRBV7-8 to TRBJ2-7; tentatively, D is TRBD2 (7 bases). The CDR3 is CASSLRGAIGGAGSEQYF. CDR3 bases: TGTGCCAGCAGCTTAAGGGGAGCGATTGGGGGGGCCGGAAGTGAGCAGTACTTC.